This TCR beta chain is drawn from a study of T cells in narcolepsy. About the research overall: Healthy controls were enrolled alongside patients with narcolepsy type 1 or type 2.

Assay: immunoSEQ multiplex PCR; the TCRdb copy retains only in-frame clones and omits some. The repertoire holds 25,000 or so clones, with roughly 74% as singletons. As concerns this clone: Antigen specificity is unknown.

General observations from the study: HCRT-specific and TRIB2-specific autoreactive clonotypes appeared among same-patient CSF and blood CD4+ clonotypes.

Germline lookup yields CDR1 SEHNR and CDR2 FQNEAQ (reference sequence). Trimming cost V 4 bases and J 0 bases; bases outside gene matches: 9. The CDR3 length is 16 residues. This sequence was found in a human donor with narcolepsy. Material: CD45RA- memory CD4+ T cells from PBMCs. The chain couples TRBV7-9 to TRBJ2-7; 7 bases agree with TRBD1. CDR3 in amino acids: CASSYKLGGTSYEQYF. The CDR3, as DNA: TGTGCCAGCAGCTATAAATTAGGGGGCACCTCCTACGAGCAGTACTTC. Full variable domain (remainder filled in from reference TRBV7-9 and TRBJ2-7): DTGVSQNPRHKITKRGQNVTFRCDPISEHNRLYWYRQTLGQGPEFLTYFQNEAQLEKSRLLSDRFSAERPKGSFSTLEIQRTEQGDSAMYLCASSYKLGGTSYEQYFGPGTRLTVT.